A selection of T cell receptor beta chains follows, all from one sample in a study of CD8 T cells in ankylosing spondylitis. From the 5' RACE reads, TCRdb called clonotypes with MiXCR, one entry per CDR3 protein. The sample lists approximately 290,000 distinct CDR3 sequences, around 21% occurring once. The sequencing input was blood, either unsorted or a sorted T cell fraction (not recorded which). These receptors came from a female donor with ankylosing spondylitis or in good health (not recorded which). Both conserved end residues are part of each CDR3. D genes are given only for firm matches. Clone sizes are given selectively: once, few, many, or a class where the clone is expanded.

abundance,j_gene,v_gene,d_gene,CDR3nt,CDR3aa
NA,TRBJ2-3,TRBV30,TRBD2,TGTGCCTGGAGCGAGGGACTAGCGGGAGAGGGGGATACGCAGTATTTT,CAWSEGLAGEGDTQYF
few,TRBJ2-7,TRBV20-1,NA,TGCAGTGCTAGCAGCTACGAGCAGTACTTC,CSASSYEQYF
many,TRBJ1-5,TRBV29-1,NA,TGCAGTGGCGTATGGGGTTTTGATCAGCCCCAGCATTTT,CSGVWGFDQPQHF
few,TRBJ2-1,TRBV12-5,TRBD2,TGTGCTAGTGTCTTTAGCGGGAGGGTTGAGCAGTTCTTC,CASVFSGRVEQFF
NA,TRBJ2-3,TRBV28,TRBD2,TGTGCCAGCAGTTCCCCGGCGGGAGGGGTCACAGATACGCAGTATTTT,CASSSPAGGVTDTQYF
NA,TRBJ2-7,TRBV5-1,TRBD1,TGCGCCAGCAGCTTGGGGGGCGGACAGGACCTCTACGAGCAGTACTTC,CASSLGGGQDLYEQYF
NA,TRBJ2-3,TRBV28,TRBD2,TGTGCCAGCAGTTACTATCCTAGCGGAGATACGCAGTATTTT,CASSYYPSGDTQYF
few,TRBJ1-1,TRBV10-3,NA,TGTGCCATCACCGAAATCTTAAACACTGAAGCTTTCTTT,CAITEILNTEAFF
NA,TRBJ1-2,TRBV6-1,TRBD1,TGTGCCAGCAGTGAACATGGTCAGGTGGAGGGGGCGTACCAGGGCTATGGCTACACCTTC,CASSEHGQVEGAYQGYGYTF
NA,TRBJ1-2,TRBV3-1,NA,TGTGCCAGCAGCCAAGATAGCCGCTCGGGGGGCTACACCTTC,CASSQDSRSGGYTF
many,TRBJ2-5,TRBV29-1,TRBD1,TGCAGCGCTGAGGGACAGGCGGGGGAGACCCAGTACTTC,CSAEGQAGETQYF
once,TRBJ2-5,TRBV20-1,NA,TGCAGTGCTAGATCGCAGGAGAGAGAGACCCAGTACTTC,CSARSQERETQYF
many,TRBJ2-1,TRBV12-3/TRBV12-4,NA,TGTGCCAGCAGTTTAGGGACGGGACGCCCAGAGCAGTTCTTC,CASSLGTGRPEQFF
few,TRBJ2-2,TRBV30,NA,TGTGCCTGGAGTCGACAGCCCACCGGGGAGCTGTTTTTT,CAWSRQPTGELFF
NA,TRBJ2-3,TRBV2,TRBD1,TGTGCCAGCAGTTGGTACAGGGGGCAAGCAGATACGCAGTATTTT,CASSWYRGQADTQYF
few,TRBJ2-1,TRBV10-3,TRBD2,TGTGCCATCAGTGAGCAGGGACTAGCGGGAGGGGATGAGCAGTTCTTC,CAISEQGLAGGDEQFF